This record covers a single T cell receptor (beta chain). The target antigen is unknown. This specimen comes from a study of T cells in tuberculosis. This table comes from immunoSEQ multiplex PCR, and its TCRdb copy is limited to in-frame clones, with some not included. The sample consists of around 45,000 clones, about 94% of them appearing once. Notes on the study in general: Active tuberculosis TCR-alpha repertoires lay closer to GMM-specific TCRs than IGRA-negative controls, suggesting clonal expansion.

The CDR3 loop spans 14 amino acids. In germline, CDR1 is MNHNS, CDR2 SASEGT. The junction had 5 bases not matched to a gene; V was cut back by 5 bases and J by 4 bases. This receptor was taken from a donor aged 5-35 years with latent tuberculosis or without tuberculosis infection. Some clones in this sample may be carry-over from other donors' samples. The chain recombines TRBV6-1 with TRBJ2-1, with TRBD2 matching over 7 bases. Sequences were obtained from PBMCs. CDR3 nucleotide sequence: TGTGCCAGCAGTCTCCGACTAGCTTACAATGAGCAGTTCTTC. The encoded protein is CASSLRLAYNEQFF.